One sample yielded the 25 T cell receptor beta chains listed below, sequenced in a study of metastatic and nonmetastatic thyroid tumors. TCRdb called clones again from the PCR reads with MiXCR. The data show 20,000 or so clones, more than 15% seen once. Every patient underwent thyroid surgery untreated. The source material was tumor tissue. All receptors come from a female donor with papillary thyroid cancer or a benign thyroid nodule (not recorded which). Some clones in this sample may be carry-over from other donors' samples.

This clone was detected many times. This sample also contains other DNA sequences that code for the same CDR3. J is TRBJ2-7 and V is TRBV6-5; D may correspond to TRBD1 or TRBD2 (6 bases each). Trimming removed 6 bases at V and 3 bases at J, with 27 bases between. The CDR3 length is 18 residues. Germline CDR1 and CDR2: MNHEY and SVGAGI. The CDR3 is CASRPPLVWGAGVYEQYF. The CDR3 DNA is TGTGCCAGCAGACCACCCCTCGTCTGGGGGGCAGGAGTCTACGAGCAGTACTTC.

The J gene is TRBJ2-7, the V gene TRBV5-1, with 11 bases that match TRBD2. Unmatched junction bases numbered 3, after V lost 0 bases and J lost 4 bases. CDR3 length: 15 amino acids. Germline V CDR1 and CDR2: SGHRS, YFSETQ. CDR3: CASSLEASGGYEQYF. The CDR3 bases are TGCGCCAGCAGCTTGGAGGCTAGCGGGGGGTACGAGCAGTACTTC.

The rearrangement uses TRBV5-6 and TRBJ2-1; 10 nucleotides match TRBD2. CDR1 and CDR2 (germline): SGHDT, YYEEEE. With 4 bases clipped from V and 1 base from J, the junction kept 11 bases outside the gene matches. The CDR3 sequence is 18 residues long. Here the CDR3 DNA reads TGTGCCAGCAGCCCTAGACTAGCGGGTATAGGATCCTACAATGAGCAGTTCTTC. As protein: CASSPRLAGIGSYNEQFF.

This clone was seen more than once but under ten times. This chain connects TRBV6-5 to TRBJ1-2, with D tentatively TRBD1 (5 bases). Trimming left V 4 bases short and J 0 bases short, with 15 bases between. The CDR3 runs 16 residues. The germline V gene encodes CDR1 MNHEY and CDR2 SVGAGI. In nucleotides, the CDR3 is TGTGCCAGCAGTTTGACAGTCCTATCCCCTAACTATGGCTACACCTTC. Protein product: CASSLTVLSPNYGYTF.

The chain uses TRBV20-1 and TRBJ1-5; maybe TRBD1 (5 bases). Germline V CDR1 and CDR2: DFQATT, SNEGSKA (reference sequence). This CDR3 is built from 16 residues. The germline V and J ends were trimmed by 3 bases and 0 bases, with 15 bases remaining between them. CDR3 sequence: CSARTDGGASNQPQHF. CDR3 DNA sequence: TGCAGTGCTAGGACGGACGGAGGGGCTAGCAATCAGCCCCAGCATTTT.

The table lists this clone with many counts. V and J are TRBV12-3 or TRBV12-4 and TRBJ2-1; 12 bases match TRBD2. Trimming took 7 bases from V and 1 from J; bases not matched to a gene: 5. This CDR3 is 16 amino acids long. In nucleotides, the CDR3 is TGTGCCAGCACCCCACTAGCGGGAGGTTCCTACAATGAGCAGTTCTTC. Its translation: CASTPLAGGSYNEQFF.

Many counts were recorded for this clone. Here the CDR3 reads CSARGTSENLAKNIQYF. CDR3 coding DNA: TGCAGTGCTAGAGGGACTAGCGAAAACTTAGCCAAAAACATTCAGTACTTC. This sequence joins TRBV20-1 and TRBJ2-4, with 9 bases matching TRBD2. Germline V lookup: CDR1 DFQATT, CDR2 SNEGSKA (reference sequence). The CDR3 extends over 17 amino acids. After removal of 1 base from V and 0 bases from J, the junction contained 7 bases not matched to a gene.

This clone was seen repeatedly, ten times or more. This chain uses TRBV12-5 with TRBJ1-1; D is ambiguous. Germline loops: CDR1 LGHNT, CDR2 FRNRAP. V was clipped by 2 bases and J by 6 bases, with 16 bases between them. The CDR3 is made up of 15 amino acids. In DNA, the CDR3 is TGTGCTAGTGGTTTGATCAGATATGGTTCGGCTGAAGCTTTCTTT. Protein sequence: CASGLIRYGSAEAFF.

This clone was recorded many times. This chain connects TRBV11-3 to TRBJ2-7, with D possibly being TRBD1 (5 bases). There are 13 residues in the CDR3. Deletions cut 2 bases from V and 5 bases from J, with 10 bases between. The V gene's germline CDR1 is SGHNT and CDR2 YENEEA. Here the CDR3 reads CASSLQGAHEQYF. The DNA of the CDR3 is TGTGCCAGCAGCTTACAAGGGGCCCACGAGCAGTACTTC. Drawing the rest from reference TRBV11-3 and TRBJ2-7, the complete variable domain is EAGVVQSPRYKIIEKKQPVAFWCNPISGHNTLYWYLQNLGQGPELLIRYENEEAVDDSQLPKDRFSAERLKGVDSTLKIQPAELGDSAVYLCASSLQGAHEQYFGPGTRLTVT.

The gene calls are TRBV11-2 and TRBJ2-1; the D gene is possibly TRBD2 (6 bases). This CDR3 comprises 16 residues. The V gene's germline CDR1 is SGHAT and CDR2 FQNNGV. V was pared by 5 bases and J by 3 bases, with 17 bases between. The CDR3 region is CASSPRTAGLYNEQFF. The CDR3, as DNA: TGTGCCAGCAGCCCGCGGACGGCGGGGCTCTACAATGAGCAGTTCTTC.

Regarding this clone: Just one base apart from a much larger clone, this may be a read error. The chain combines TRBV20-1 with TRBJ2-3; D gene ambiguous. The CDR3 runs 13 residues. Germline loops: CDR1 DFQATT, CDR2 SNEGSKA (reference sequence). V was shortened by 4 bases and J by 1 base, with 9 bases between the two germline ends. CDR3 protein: CSATSAGTDTQYF. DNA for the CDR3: TGCAGTGCTACGTCAGCAGGCACAGATACGCAGTATTTT.

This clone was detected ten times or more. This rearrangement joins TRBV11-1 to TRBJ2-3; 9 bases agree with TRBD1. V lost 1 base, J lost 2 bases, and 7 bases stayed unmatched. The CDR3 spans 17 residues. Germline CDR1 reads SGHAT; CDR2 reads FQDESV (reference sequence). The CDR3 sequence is CASSLGLDRGATDTQYF. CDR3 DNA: TGTGCCAGCAGCTTAGGCTTGGACAGGGGAGCCACAGATACGCAGTATTTT.

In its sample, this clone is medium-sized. CDR3 in amino acids: CASSLSSRWEQYF. CDR3 coding DNA: TGTGCCAGCAGTTTATCCTCCAGGTGGGAGCAGTACTTC. V gene TRBV27 combines with J gene TRBJ2-7; D gene ambiguous. The germline V gene encodes CDR1 MNHEY and CDR2 SMNVEV (reference sequence). Trimming pared 0 bases from V and 7 bases from J, leaving 10 bases between. The CDR3 length is 13 residues.

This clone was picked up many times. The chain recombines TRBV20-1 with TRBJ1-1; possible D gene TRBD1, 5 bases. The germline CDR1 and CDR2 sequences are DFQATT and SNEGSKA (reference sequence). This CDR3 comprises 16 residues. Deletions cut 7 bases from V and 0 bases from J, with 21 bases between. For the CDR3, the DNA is TGCAGTGGATCCGGGACGAAAAAAGGGATGAACACTGAAGCTTTCTTT. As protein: CSGSGTKKGMNTEAFF.

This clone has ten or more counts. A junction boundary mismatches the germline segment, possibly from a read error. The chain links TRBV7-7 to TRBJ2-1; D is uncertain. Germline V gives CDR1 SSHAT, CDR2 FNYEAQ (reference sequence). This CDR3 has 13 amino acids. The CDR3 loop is CASSSEWRSEQFF. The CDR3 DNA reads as TGTGCTAGCAGCTCCGAGTGGCGTTCGGAGCAGTTCTTC. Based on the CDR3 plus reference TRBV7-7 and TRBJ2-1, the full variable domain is GAGVSQSPRYKVTKRGQDVTLRCDPISSHATLYWYQQALGQGPEFLTYFNYEAQPDKSGLPSDRFSAERPEGSISTLTIQRTEQRDSAMYRCASSSEWRSEQFFGPGTRLTVL.

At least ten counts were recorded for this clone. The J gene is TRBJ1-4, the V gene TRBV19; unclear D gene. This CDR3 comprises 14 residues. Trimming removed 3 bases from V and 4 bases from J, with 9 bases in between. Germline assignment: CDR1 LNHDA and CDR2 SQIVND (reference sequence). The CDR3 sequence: CASSMAHNNEKLFF. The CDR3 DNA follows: TGTGCCAGTAGTATGGCGCACAATAATGAAAAACTGTTTTTT. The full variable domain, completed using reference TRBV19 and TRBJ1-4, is DGGITQSPKYLFRKEGQNVTLSCEQNLNHDAMYWYRQDPGQGLRLIYYSQIVNDFQKGDIAEGYSVSREKKESFPLTVTSAQKNPTAFYLCASSMAHNNEKLFFGSGTQLSVL.

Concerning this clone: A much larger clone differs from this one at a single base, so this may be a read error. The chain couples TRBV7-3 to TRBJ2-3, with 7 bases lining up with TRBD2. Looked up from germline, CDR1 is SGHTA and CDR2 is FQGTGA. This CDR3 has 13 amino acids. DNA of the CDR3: TGTGCCAGCAGACTAGCGAGCACATATACGCAGTATTTT. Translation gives CASRLASTYTQYF.

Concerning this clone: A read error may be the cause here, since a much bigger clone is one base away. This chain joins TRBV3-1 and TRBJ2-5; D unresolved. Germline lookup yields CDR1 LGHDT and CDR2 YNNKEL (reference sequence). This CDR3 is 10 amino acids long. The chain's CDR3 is CASSRETEYF. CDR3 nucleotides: TGTGCCAGCAGCCGTGAGACCGAGTACTTC.

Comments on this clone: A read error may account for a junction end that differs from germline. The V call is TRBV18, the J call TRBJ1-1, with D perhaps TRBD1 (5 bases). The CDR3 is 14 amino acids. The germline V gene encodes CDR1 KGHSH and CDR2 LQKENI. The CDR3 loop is CAISPAGGNTEAFF. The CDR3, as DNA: TGTGCCATCTCACCAGCCGGGGGGAACACTGAAGCTTTCTTT.

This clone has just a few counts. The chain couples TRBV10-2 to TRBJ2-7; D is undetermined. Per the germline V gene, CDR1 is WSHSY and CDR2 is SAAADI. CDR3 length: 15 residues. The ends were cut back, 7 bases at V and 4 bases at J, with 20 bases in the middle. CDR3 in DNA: TGCGCCAGCATAGAACACGCCGGGTCGACATACGAGCAGTACTTC. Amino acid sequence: CASIEHAGSTYEQYF.

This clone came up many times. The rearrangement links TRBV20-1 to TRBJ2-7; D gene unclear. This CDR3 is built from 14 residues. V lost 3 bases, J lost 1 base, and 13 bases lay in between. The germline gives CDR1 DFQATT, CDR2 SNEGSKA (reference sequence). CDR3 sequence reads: CSASSWGLSYEQYF. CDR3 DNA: TGCAGTGCTAGTAGCTGGGGATTGTCCTACGAGCAGTACTTC.

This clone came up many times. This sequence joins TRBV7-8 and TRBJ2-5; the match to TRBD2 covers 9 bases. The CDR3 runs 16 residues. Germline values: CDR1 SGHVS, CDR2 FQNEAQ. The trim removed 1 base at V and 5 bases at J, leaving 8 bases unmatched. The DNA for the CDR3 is TGTGCCAGCAGCTTAGGAGTAGCGGGAGACGGGGAGACCCAGTACTTC. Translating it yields CASSLGVAGDGETQYF.

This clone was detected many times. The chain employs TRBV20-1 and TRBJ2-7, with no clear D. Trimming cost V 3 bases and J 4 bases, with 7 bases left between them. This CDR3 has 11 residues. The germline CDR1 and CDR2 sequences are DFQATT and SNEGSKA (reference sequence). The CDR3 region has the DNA TGCAGTGCTAGGGGTCGTTACGAGCAGTACTTC. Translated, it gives CSARGRYEQYF.

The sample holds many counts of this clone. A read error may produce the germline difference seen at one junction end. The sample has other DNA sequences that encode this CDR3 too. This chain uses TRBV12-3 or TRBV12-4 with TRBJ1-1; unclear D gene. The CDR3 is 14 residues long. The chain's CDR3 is CASSLTALNTEAFF. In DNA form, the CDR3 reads TGTGCCAGCAGTTTAACAGCTTTGAACACTGAGGCTTTCTTT.

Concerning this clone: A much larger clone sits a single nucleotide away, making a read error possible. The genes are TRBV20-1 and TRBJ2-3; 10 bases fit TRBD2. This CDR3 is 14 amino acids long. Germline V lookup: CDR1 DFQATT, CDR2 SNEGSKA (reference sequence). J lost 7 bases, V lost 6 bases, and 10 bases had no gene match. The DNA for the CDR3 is TGCAGTGCACCGCCAAGCGGGGGGGATCATACGCAGTATTTT. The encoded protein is CSAPPSGGDHTQYF.